Below, 5 T cell receptor beta chains from the same sample are listed, as sequenced in a study of shared clonotypes between healthy human individuals. TCRdb's copy holds only in-frame clones and misses some; the assay was immunoSEQ multiplex PCR. The sample has just over 2,000,000 clones; 85% to 95% are singletons. The sample consisted of naive CD4+ T cells sorted from blood. Described subset: CD45RA+ positively selected. The receptors were gathered from a man between 18 and 29 years old in good health.

The chain combines TRBV7-3 with TRBJ2-3; weak D call: TRBD1 (5 bases). The CDR3 covers 14 residues. V lost 3 bases and J 4 bases, leaving 11 bases between the germline ends. CDR1 and CDR2 from the germline V gene are SGHTA and FQGTGA. The CDR3 DNA follows: TGTGCCAGCAGCTTTCGACAGAGCTCAGATACGCAGTATTTT. It translates to CASSFRQSSDTQYF.

The rearrangement links TRBV7-2 to TRBJ2-7, with D perhaps given as TRBD1 or TRBD2 (6 bases each). The CDR3 covers 14 residues. Trimming took 4 bases from V and 7 from J, leaving 17 bases between them. Germline V gene data show CDR1 as SGHTA and CDR2 as FQGNSA. The CDR3 coding sequence is TGTGCCAGCAGCTCCGGGACACAAGGAGGGGAGCAGTACTTC. Amino acid sequence: CASSSGTQGGEQYF.

The V and J genes are TRBV29-1 and TRBJ2-4; no clear D gene. Germline V CDR1 and CDR2: SQVTM, ANQGSEA. The V and J ends lost 3 bases and 7 bases respectively, with 10 bases between them. This CDR3 contains 12 residues. CDR3 DNA sequence: TGCAGCGTTGAGGGTTTAGGTAACATTCAGTACTTC. This sequence encodes CSVEGLGNIQYF.

This chain connects TRBV6-1 to TRBJ1-3; TRBD1 might be the D (5 bases). Per germline, CDR1 MNHNS and CDR2 SASEGT. The V gene lost 7 bases and the J gene lost 3 bases, with 7 bases spanning the gap. This CDR3 has 12 amino acids. DNA of the CDR3: TGTGCCAGCATGACAGATGGAAACACCATATATTTT. Encoded protein: CASMTDGNTIYF.

In DNA, the CDR3 is TGTGCCAGCAGTTTGCGGGGGTTGGGTGAGCAGTTCTTC. This gives the protein CASSLRGLGEQFF. The rearrangement links TRBV28 to TRBJ2-1; 7 nucleotides match TRBD2. With V trimmed by 3 bases and J by 9 bases, 5 bases remained unmatched. The germline V gene encodes CDR1 MDHEN and CDR2 SYDVKM. This CDR3 contains 13 residues. Variable domain in full (rest from reference TRBV28 and TRBJ2-1): DVKVTQSSRYLVKRTGEKVFLECVQDMDHENMFWYRQDPGLGLRLIYFSYDVKMKEKGDIPEGYSVSREKKERFSLILESASTNQTSMYLCASSLRGLGEQFFGPGTRLTVL.